The source of this T cell receptor beta chain is a study of regulatory T cells in long-lasting Graves disease. Sequencing libraries for TCR beta were prepared with iRepertoire HTBI primers and Arm-PCR of CDR3 regions. TCRdb reprocessed the multiplex PCR reads with MiXCR, giving one entry per CDR3 protein. Among 680,000 or so distinct CDR3 sequences listed, roughly 16% were seen once. The CDR3 is 16 amino acids. The germline V and J ends were trimmed by 5 bases and 3 bases, with 18 bases remaining between them. CDR1 SGHTA and CDR2 FQGTGA come from the germline V gene. Sample time point: newly diagnosed GD, antithyroid drugs for less than 3 months. The TCR library used RNA extracted from PBMCs. This clonotype was seen a handful of times. This likely stems from a read error, as it lies one base from a far larger clone. The data were also submitted as part of a second study, on T cells in Graves' hyperthyroidism and ophthalmopathy.

The receptor was isolated from a woman in her twenties or thirties with Graves disease. This sequence joins TRBV7-3 and TRBJ2-3, with a tentative D call TRBD2 (6 bases). Here the sequenced sample was peripheral blood mononuclear cells (PBMCs), taken at new diagnosis, from a patient treated with antithyroid drugs. The CDR3 reads CASSPGFGSRTDTQYF. For the CDR3, the DNA is TGTGCCAGCAGCCCCGGGTTCGGGAGCAGGACAGATACGCAGTATTTT.